These 15 T cell receptor beta chains were sequenced from one sample in a study of blood T cell repertoires in COVID-19. Clones were sequenced by immunoSEQ multiplex PCR, and TCRdb holds only the in-frame ones, with some missing. The sample consists of approximately 310,000 clones, 75% to 90% of them appearing once. Sample: PBMCs or T cells enriched from blood (not recorded which). The receptors here all came from a woman aged 25 to 39 who had been exposed to COVID-19.

The chain employs TRBV28 and TRBJ1-6; 7 bases fit TRBD1. The CDR3 is 14 amino acids. Trimming cost V 6 bases and J 7 bases; bases outside gene matches: 6. CDR1 is MDHEN and CDR2 is SYDVKM in the germline V gene. DNA of the CDR3: TGTGCCAGCAGGGTCGACAGGGTCAATTCACCCCTCCACTTT. Translated, it gives CASRVDRVNSPLHF.

This clone was observed once. The chain recombines TRBV27 with TRBJ1-1, with D perhaps matching TRBD1 (6 bases). Germline V lookup: CDR1 MNHEY, CDR2 SMNVEV (reference sequence). The CDR3 totals 16 residues. Deletions cut 3 bases from V and 1 base from J, with 15 bases between. The DNA of the CDR3 is TGTGCCAGCAGTTTTCTGTGGACAGAGGCGAACACTGAAGCTTTCTTT. This codes for CASSFLWTEANTEAFF.

The chain couples TRBV5-1 to TRBJ1-1; TRBD1 might be the D (6 bases). CDR3 length equals 16 residues. Germline V gene sequence: CDR1 SGHRS, CDR2 YFSETQ. V lost 4 bases and J lost 8, with 24 bases in between. The chain's CDR3 is CASSEGVNRRDEEAFF. In DNA, the CDR3 is TGCGCCAGCAGCGAGGGGGTGAACAGACGAGATGAAGAAGCTTTCTTT.

This clone was found a few times. This sequence joins TRBV7-6 and TRBJ1-5; possible D gene TRBD1, 5 bases. The CDR3 sequence is 14 residues long. The V end was cut by 1 base, the J end by 6 bases, with 10 bases between. CDR1 and CDR2 (germline): SGHVS, FNYEAQ. CDR3 amino acids: CASSLEAGPQPQHF. CDR3 nucleotide sequence: TGTGCCAGCAGCTTAGAGGCAGGGCCTCAGCCCCAGCATTTT.

This clone turned up a few times. This rearrangement joins TRBV11-3 to TRBJ2-1, with 10 bases matching TRBD1. CDR1 is SGHNT and CDR2 is YENEEA in the germline V gene. The CDR3 has 18 residues. With 5 bases clipped from V and 0 bases from J, the junction kept 10 bases outside the gene matches. Written as DNA, the CDR3 is TGTGCCAGCAGCATCAGACAGGGGGCCACCAGCTCCTACAATGAGCAGTTCTTC. Translating gives CASSIRQGATSSYNEQFF. Full variable domain (outside the CDR3, taken from reference TRBV11-3 and TRBJ2-1): EAGVVQSPRYKIIEKKQPVAFWCNPISGHNTLYWYLQNLGQGPELLIRYENEEAVDDSQLPKDRFSAERLKGVDSTLKIQPAELGDSAVYLCASSIRQGATSSYNEQFFGPGTRLTVL.

The V and J genes are TRBV11-2 and TRBJ1-5; D unclear. V gave up 5 bases and J gave up 2 bases, with 7 bases separating them. This CDR3 spans 13 amino acids. Germline loops: CDR1 SGHAT, CDR2 FQNNGV. The CDR3 loop is CASSPVGNQPQHF. CDR3 nucleotide sequence: TGTGCCAGCAGCCCTGTAGGCAATCAGCCCCAGCATTTT.

The chain has TRBV28 and TRBJ2-3, with 10 bases matching TRBD2. In germline, CDR1 is MDHEN, CDR2 SYDVKM. The J segment lost 1 base and the V segment lost 9 bases, leaving 10 bases of the junction unmatched. CDR3 length: 16 amino acids. CDR3 residues: CASPKSGTSGTDTQYF. Written as DNA, the CDR3 is TGTGCCAGTCCTAAATCCGGGACTAGCGGCACAGATACGCAGTATTTT.

As DNA, the CDR3 is TGTGCCAGCAGCCCACAGGGGGCCACTAATGAAAAACTGTTTTTT. It specifies CASSPQGATNEKLFF. The chain uses TRBV7-3 and TRBJ1-4; 9 bases fit TRBD1. Per germline, CDR1 SGHTA and CDR2 FQGTGA. V lost 5 bases to trimming and J lost 2 bases; unmatched junction nucleotides: 3. This CDR3 comprises 15 residues.

This chain connects TRBV5-6 to TRBJ1-3; no clear D gene. This CDR3 contains 11 residues. Between the trimmed V and J ends, which lost 1 base and 9 bases, there was a span of 5 bases. Germline CDR1 is SGHDT and CDR2 is YYEEEE. The CDR3, as DNA: TGTGCCAGCAGCTTGAGCGGCACCATATATTTT. It specifies CASSLSGTIYF.

The V call is TRBV5-1, the J call TRBJ2-5, with TRBD2 identical over 9 bases. The CDR3 extends over 14 amino acids. The germline V gene encodes CDR1 SGHRS and CDR2 YFSETQ. Trimming at V came to 4 bases and at J to 5 bases, leaving 6 bases not matched to a gene. CDR3: CASSTSGGYETQYF. CDR3 nucleotide sequence: TGCGCCAGCAGCACCAGCGGGGGGTATGAGACCCAGTACTTC.

This clone came up a few times. The chain employs TRBV19 and TRBJ1-4, with TRBD1 matching 8 bases. Germline CDR1 LNHDA, CDR2 SQIVND (reference sequence). Unmatched junction bases numbered 6, after V lost 5 bases and J lost 4 bases. The CDR3 has 15 residues. Here the CDR3 DNA reads TGTGCCAGTAGTCTACAGGGGGGAGGTAATGAAAAACTGTTTTTT. This gives the protein CASSLQGGGNEKLFF.

V gene TRBV6-4 combines with J gene TRBJ2-1; D uncertain. The germline gives CDR1 MRHNA, CDR2 SNTAGT. Deletions cut 0 bases from V and 1 base from J, with 19 bases between. This CDR3 comprises 19 residues. As DNA, the CDR3 is TGTGCCAGCAGTGACTCGAGTCTGGCTGGCAGGATATCCTACAATGAGCAGTTCTTC. Its protein is CASSDSSLAGRISYNEQFF.

The V call is TRBV12-3 or TRBV12-4, the J call TRBJ2-7; D unresolved. CDR3 size: 13 residues. Trimming pared 6 bases from V and 0 bases from J, leaving 9 bases between. The CDR3 loop reads CASSDSSSYEQYF. The CDR3 DNA follows: TGTGCCAGCAGCGACTCGAGCTCCTACGAGCAGTACTTC.

The rearrangement joins TRBV7-9 to TRBJ2-1, with 7 bases matching TRBD1. The junction had 9 bases not matched to a gene; V was cut back by 5 bases and J by 14 bases. This CDR3 spans 12 amino acids. Germline values: CDR1 SEHNR, CDR2 FQNEAQ (reference sequence). The CDR3 DNA reads TGTGCCAGCAGCCTCACAGGACAGGAGAAGTTCTTC. Its protein is CASSLTGQEKFF.

The chain combines TRBV27 with TRBJ1-6; unclear D gene. V lost 7 bases, J lost 4 bases, and 11 bases lay in between. The CDR3 is 14 amino acids. Germline CDR1 is MNHEY and CDR2 is SMNVEV (reference sequence). The CDR3 DNA reads as TGTGCCAGCACAGTCCAGGCTTATAATTCACCCCTCCACTTT. Translated: CASTVQAYNSPLHF.